Each of the 6 T cell receptor beta chains below was sequenced from the same sample in a study of T cells in women clearing cervical HPV infection. TCRdb keeps only in-frame clones here, not all; method: immunoSEQ multiplex PCR. Across about 22,000 clones, the top ten clones capture about 12% of the sample. Source material: blood buffy coat. The receptors stem from a woman between 18 and 69 years old with a cervical HPV16 infection that either progressed to CIN3+ or cleared (not recorded which).

Worth noting for this clone: The read finishes 3 residues shy of the CDR3 end, and the germline J gene is used to complete it. The chain employs TRBV20-1 and TRBJ2-6; a possible D gene is TRBD1 (5 bases). There are 20 residues in the CDR3. The V and J ends lost 5 bases and 0 bases respectively, with 26 bases between them. Germline assignment: CDR1 DFQATT and CDR2 SNEGSKA (reference sequence). Incomplete CDR3 DNA: TGCAGTGCTCCCCTCAGGCCGCTCCGGGTGGGGCCCTCTGGGGCCAACGTC. The encoded protein is CSAPLRPLRVGPSGANV. The CDR3 in its entirety is CSAPLRPLRVGPSGANVLTF.

Concerning this clone itself: The CDR3 end lies 3 residues beyond the end of the read and is filled in from the germline J gene. Other nucleotide sequences from this sample produce the same CDR3. The chain links TRBV30 to TRBJ1-1; possible D gene TRBD1, 6 bases. The CDR3 extends over 14 amino acids. Per germline, CDR1 GTSNPN and CDR2 SVGIG (reference sequence). This CDR3 is CAWKPLRGGYEAFF. The covered CDR3 bases are TGTGCCTGGAAGCCTCTTCGGGGGGGCTACGAA.

This chain's CDR3 is CASRSPGGKETQYF. CDR3 DNA (partial): TGTGCCAGCAGATCCCCGGGTGGAAAAGAGACC. The genes are TRBV27 and TRBJ2-5; D is unclear. The read terminates 3 residues ahead of where the CDR3 ends, so the germline J gene completes it. The CDR3 extends over 14 amino acids. Germline CDR1 MNHEY, CDR2 SMNVEV (reference sequence). V lost 6 bases and J lost 3, with 14 bases in between.

Regarding this clone: The CDR3 is cut off 3 residues early in the read; its end comes from the germline J gene. This sequence joins TRBV5-1 and TRBJ2-5; D uncertain. Germline V gene lookup returns CDR1 SGHRS and CDR2 YFSETQ. Trimming left V 4 bases short and J 3 bases short, with 7 bases between. The CDR3 totals 12 residues. The CDR3 loop is CASSVLKETQYF. CDR3 DNA (partial): TGCGCCAGCAGCGTACTCAAAGAGACC. The entire variable domain, with the rest obtained from reference TRBV5-1 and TRBJ2-5, is as follows: KAGVTQTPRYLIKTRGQQVTLSCSPISGHRSVSWYQQTPGQGLQFLFEYFSETQRNKGNFPGRFSGRQFSNSRSEMNVSTLELGDSALYLCASSVLKETQYFGPGTRLLVL.

As regards this clone: The sequenced fragment ends 3 residues before the CDR3 boundary, so the rest is inferred from the germline J gene. This chain joins TRBV7-9 and TRBJ2-4; 7 nucleotides align to TRBD1. The CDR3 sequence is 13 residues long. CDR1 and CDR2 from the germline V gene are SEHNR and FQNEAQ (reference sequence). The CDR3 protein is CASSRGQGYGQYF. CDR3 bases read: TGTGCCAGCAGCAGGGGGCAAGGCTATGGT.

The CDR3 loop is CASSTTGVPRTKLFF. The covered CDR3 bases are TGTGCCAGCAGTACTACAGGGGTCCCCCGCACAAAG. The gene calls are TRBV2 and TRBJ2-2, with 7 positions matching TRBD1. The read ends 3 residues early relative to the CDR3; the germline J gene fills the gap. CDR3 length: 15 residues. Germline V gives CDR1 SNHLY, CDR2 FYNNEI.